One T cell receptor beta chain is described in this entry. This CDR3 contains 14 residues. V trimming: 7 bases; J trimming: 9 bases; junction bases outside the gene matches: 9. From germline, CDR1 is LNHDA and CDR2 SQIVND (reference sequence). TCRdb itself ran the 5' RACE reads through MiXCR, one entry per CDR3 protein. Of a few hundred thousand distinct CDR3 sequences in the sample, 15% to 20% were seen once. This sample was taken from a study of T-cell memory formation after mild COVID-19. J is TRBJ2-1 and V is TRBV19, with TRBD2 identical over 10 bases. Source material: PBMCs or a T cell subset sorted from them (not recorded which). The source of this sequence is a man younger than 35 who had mild COVID-19 (a few samples of this study predate the infection). Cell type and time point are not known. CDR3 DNA sequence: TGTGCCAGTAATCCGGGACTAGCGTTCGGTGAGCAGTTCTTC. Translating gives CASNPGLAFGEQFF.